This record concerns one T cell receptor (beta chain) sequence. The target antigen is unknown. TCRdb re-called the reads through MiXCR, storing one row per CDR3 protein. The data show roughly 860,000 distinct CDR3 sequences, approximately 32% seen once. The sample belongs to a study of T cell repertoires in cytomegalovirus infection. Turning to the study itself: Recently identified HLA-C-restricted CMV epitopes were used, and well-studied HLA-B-restricted CMV epitopes were used as well. Findings and limits, study-wide: Summed frequency of public TCR beta families distinguished CMV carriers with the relevant HLA. Within the response measured ex vivo, HLA-C-restricted CMV-specific TCR beta clonotypes were dominant.

The CDR3 has 12 amino acids. V was shortened by 4 bases and J by 4 bases, with 8 bases between the two germline ends. Germline CDR1 and CDR2: MNHEY and SVGEGT. The chain has TRBV6-2 or TRBV6-3 and TRBJ2-7; D call uncertain. The receptor's source is a human donor in good health (CMV status not recorded). Some clones in this sample may be carry-over from other donors' samples. The material was cultured CD8+ T cells from PBMCs, obtained from culture after CMV antigen stimulation. CDR3 loop: CASSSSPYEQYV. The CDR3 region has the DNA TGTGCCAGCAGTTCGTCACCGTACGAGCAGTACGTC.